The subject of this entry is one T cell receptor beta chain. The target antigen is unknown. TCRdb independently ran MiXCR on the reads; one entry per CDR3 protein. The sample records roughly 320,000 distinct CDR3 sequences, 9.6% being singletons. This sample was included in a study of T cell repertoires in cytomegalovirus infection. In the study overall: Indicated by public TCR beta signatures were CMV infection and matching HLA type. Study-wide results and caveats: HLA-C-restricted TCR beta clonotypes specific for CMV led the ex vivo response. Identification of carriers of CMV plus the relevant HLA was achieved through cumulative public TCR beta family frequency.

The sequence derives from a human donor in good health (CMV status not recorded). Some clones in this sample may be carry-over from other donors' samples. Sample: PBMCs.

The CDR3 protein is CASSLPRGRGLGQPQHF. In DNA form, the CDR3 reads TGTGCCAGCAGCCTCCCACGGGGCAGGGGGCTGGGTCAGCCCCAGCATTTT. V usage is TRBV28 and J usage is TRBJ1-5; 8 bases fit TRBD1. Trimming cost V 6 bases and J 6 bases; bases outside gene matches: 16. The CDR3 totals 17 residues. CDR1 and CDR2 (germline): MDHEN, SYDVKM.